The 18 T cell receptor beta chains below all came from one sample that was sequenced in a study of relationships among human T cell subsets. The T cell receptor alpha and beta CDR3 regions were amplified from mRNA by semiquantitative ARM-PCR. ARM-PCR used tagged nested gene-specific primers, then communal superprimers for exponential amplification. Each CDR3 protein is one row after TCRdb ran MiXCR on the multiplex PCR reads. Among approximately 15,000 distinct CDR3 sequences, about 56% were seen once, and the ten largest hold about a third. The source material was total T cells sorted from blood. These receptors were taken from a man aged 35 to 55 in good health.

This chain links TRBV28 with TRBJ2-1; a possible D gene is TRBD1 (6 bases). CDR1 MDHEN and CDR2 SYDVKM come from the germline V gene. Between the trimmed V and J ends, which lost 7 bases and 9 bases, there was a span of 19 bases. The length of the CDR3 is 14 residues. The DNA of the CDR3 is TGTGCCAGCACCAGGGCAGGGGCAAGTAGTGAGCAGTTCTTC. Protein product: CASTRAGASSEQFF.

The V and J genes are TRBV28 and TRBJ1-4, with no clear D. CDR1 MDHEN and CDR2 SYDVKM come from the germline V gene. There are 15 residues in the CDR3. Between the trimmed V and J ends, which lost 6 bases and 0 bases, there was a span of 11 bases. The CDR3 is CASSSPGATNEKLFF. The CDR3 DNA reads TGTGCCAGCAGCTCCCCCGGGGCAACTAATGAAAAACTGTTTTTT.

This clonotype was seen once. The genes are TRBV18 and TRBJ2-1; D gene unclear. The CDR3 has 12 amino acids. V was trimmed by 2 bases and J by 9 bases, leaving 8 bases between them. The germline gives CDR1 KGHSH, CDR2 LQKENI. The DNA of the CDR3 is TGTGCCAGCTCACCATTTCAGACTGAGCAGTTCTTC. Residues: CASSPFQTEQFF.

The genes are TRBV12-3 or TRBV12-4 and TRBJ1-3; D unresolved. CDR3 length: 14 amino acids. Trimming removed 1 base at V and 4 bases at J, with 8 bases between. DNA for the CDR3: TGTGCCAGCAGTTTAGGAGGGAAGGGAAACACCATATATTTT. Protein: CASSLGGKGNTIYF.

This clonotype was seen a single time. The J gene is TRBJ2-1, the V gene TRBV20-1; D is possibly TRBD1 or TRBD2 (5 bases each). V was pared by 1 base and J by 2 bases, with 9 bases between. CDR1 and CDR2 (germline): DFQATT, SNEGSKA (reference sequence). The CDR3 sequence is 14 residues long. CDR3 sequence reads: CSARAADTYNEQFF. Here the CDR3 DNA reads TGCAGTGCTAGAGCAGCGGACACCTACAATGAGCAGTTCTTC.

The chain employs TRBV5-1 and TRBJ2-3, with 7 bases that match TRBD2. Germline trimming cut 5 bases from V and 4 bases from J; bases unmatched to any gene: 13. Germline V lookup: CDR1 SGHRS, CDR2 YFSETQ. The CDR3 length is 16 residues. CDR3 sequence reads: CASRTRTSGGADTQYF. In DNA form, the CDR3 reads TGCGCCAGCAGAACCCGGACCTCTGGGGGGGCAGATACGCAGTATTTT.

This clonotype was detected only a few times. The V and J genes are TRBV2 and TRBJ2-2; D remains ambiguous. The germline V gene encodes CDR1 SNHLY and CDR2 FYNNEI. The CDR3 has 12 residues. Trimming stripped 3 bases from V and 7 bases from J, with 6 bases between. CDR3 residues: CASSDLVGELFF. CDR3 nucleotide sequence: TGTGCCAGCAGTGATTTGGTCGGGGAGCTGTTTTTT.

This clonotype was observed a few times. The V gene is TRBV11-1, the J gene TRBJ1-2; D is undetermined. V was trimmed by 5 bases and J by 5 bases, leaving 18 bases between them. The CDR3 runs to 15 residues. The V gene's germline CDR1 is SGHAT and CDR2 FQDESV (reference sequence). CDR3 residues: CASSTDGGRGYGYTF. The CDR3 nucleotides are TGTGCCAGCAGCACAGACGGAGGACGGGGATATGGCTACACCTTC.

Only one count was recorded for this clonotype. V is TRBV7-9 and J is TRBJ2-1; TRBD2 aligns across 14 bases. The J segment lost 9 bases and the V segment lost 4 bases, leaving 5 bases of the junction unmatched. CDR1 is SEHNR and CDR2 is FQNEAQ in the germline V gene (reference sequence). There are 15 residues in the CDR3. Here the CDR3 DNA reads TGTGCCAGCAGCTGGGGACTAGCGGGAGAGAGTGAGCAGTTCTTC. The encoded protein is CASSWGLAGESEQFF.

The chain is built from TRBV7-4 and TRBJ2-7, with 7 bases lining up with TRBD2. The V segment lost 4 bases and the J segment 5 bases; nucleotides outside the gene matches: 8. The CDR3 has 14 amino acids. Germline V lookup: CDR1 SGHVT, CDR2 SQSDAQ. In DNA, the CDR3 is TGTGCCAGCAGCTCACAGACTAGCCGCCACGAGCAGTACTTC. Amino acid sequence: CASSSQTSRHEQYF.

This clonotype has just one count. CDR3 residues: CASSRVGQGLVTQYF. As DNA, the CDR3 is TGTGCCAGCAGCCGGGTCGGGCAGGGGCTGGTTACGCAGTATTTT. V is TRBV14 and J is TRBJ2-3, with TRBD1 as a possible D gene (6 bases). Trimming removed 4 bases from V and 8 bases from J, with 19 bases in between. CDR1 and CDR2 (germline): SGHDN, FVKESK. The CDR3 has 15 amino acids.

The J gene is TRBJ2-5, the V gene TRBV11-2, with D tentatively TRBD1 or TRBD2 (5 bases each). Germline V gene data show CDR1 as SGHAT and CDR2 as FQNNGV. The ends were cut back, 1 base at V and 7 bases at J, with 13 bases in the middle. CDR3 length equals 14 residues. The CDR3, as DNA: TGTGCCAGCAGCTTAGCGGGACCCCGAGGGACCCAGTACTTC. Its protein is CASSLAGPRGTQYF. The variable domain in full, completed from reference TRBV11-2 and TRBJ2-5, reads EAGVAQSPRYKIIEKRQSVAFWCNPISGHATLYWYQQILGQGPKLLIQFQNNGVVDDSQLPKDRFSAERLKGVDSTLKIQPAKLEDSAVYLCASSLAGPRGTQYFGPGTRLLVL.

The CDR3 coding sequence is TGCAGTGCTAGGTTCAGGGCCTCCACAGATACGCAGTATTTT. Translated, it gives CSARFRASTDTQYF. The V call is TRBV20-1, the J call TRBJ2-3; perhaps TRBD1 as D (5 bases). The CDR3 is 14 amino acids. Germline-derived CDR1 and CDR2 are DFQATT and SNEGSKA (reference sequence). V lost 3 bases, J lost 2 bases, and 12 bases lay in between.

The rearrangement joins TRBV7-3 to TRBJ2-7; D remains ambiguous. This CDR3 has 11 amino acids. Germline assignment: CDR1 SGHTA and CDR2 FQGTGA. V was clipped by 2 bases and J by 4 bases, with 3 bases between them. The CDR3 DNA follows: TGTGCCAGCAGCTTAGAGTACGAGCAGTACTTC. Its translation: CASSLEYEQYF.

V usage is TRBV27 and J usage is TRBJ2-7; D ambiguous. V lost 5 bases to trimming and J lost 1 base, with 9 bases between them. In germline, CDR1 is MNHEY, CDR2 SMNVEV (reference sequence). The length of the CDR3 is 13 residues. The CDR3 loop reads CASSPGISYEQYF. The CDR3 coding sequence is TGTGCCAGCAGTCCTGGGATATCCTACGAGCAGTACTTC.

There are a few counts of this clonotype. The CDR3 DNA reads TGTGCCATCAGTGAGGACAGGGTTGGCAATCAGCCCCAGCATTTT. It yields the protein CAISEDRVGNQPQHF. This chain joins TRBV10-3 and TRBJ1-5; 7 bases match TRBD1. CDR3 length equals 15 residues. Germline loops: CDR1 ENHRY, CDR2 SYGVKD. J gave up 2 bases and V 2 bases, and 3 bases lay outside the gene matches.

This chain joins TRBV27 and TRBJ1-4; D call uncertain. Trimming left V 3 bases short and J 5 bases short, with 10 bases between. Germline loops: CDR1 MNHEY, CDR2 SMNVEV (reference sequence). The CDR3 runs 14 residues. This CDR3 is CASSLVGKNEKLFF. CDR3 bases: TGTGCCAGCAGTTTGGTGGGGAAAAATGAAAAACTGTTTTTT.

This clonotype was seen a few times. The chain carries TRBV7-9 and TRBJ2-3, with 9 nucleotides matching TRBD2. The CDR3 runs 15 residues. CDR1 SEHNR and CDR2 FQNEAQ come from the germline V gene (reference sequence). The J segment lost 3 bases and the V segment lost 4 bases, leaving 5 bases of the junction unmatched. The DNA of the CDR3 is TGTGCCAGCAGCTCGAGCGGGGGGCGGACAGATACGCAGTATTTT. Its protein is CASSSSGGRTDTQYF. Filled out from reference TRBV7-9 and TRBJ2-3, the complete variable domain reads DTGVSQNPRHKITKRGQNVTFRCDPISEHNRLYWYRQTLGQGPEFLTYFQNEAQLEKSRLLSDRFSAERPKGSFSTLEIQRTEQGDSAMYLCASSSSGGRTDTQYFGPGTRLTVL.